A selection of T cell receptor beta chains follows, all from one sample in a study of human T cells and chemical hapten exposure. A single record per CDR3 protein comes from TCRdb applying MiXCR to the RACE reads. The table lists 150,000 to 200,000 distinct CDR3 sequences, around 20% of them singletons. The input for sequencing was whole blood, taken in connection with sensitization to the hapten diphenylcyclopropenone (DPC). The receptors derive from a woman in her fifties or sixties with alopecia areata. Some clones in this sample may be carry-over from other donors' samples. The CDR3 runs from the conserved cysteine through the conserved F or W. The D gene is left open where the match is weak. Size is omitted from some rows. Given values are once, few, many or a class for expanded clones.

v_gene	d_gene	j_gene	abundance	CDR3nt	CDR3aa
TRBV7-9	.	TRBJ1-1	few	TGTGCCAGCAGCCCCTGGGGGGGCCTGGGAGCTTTCTTT	CASSPWGGLGAFF
TRBV9	.	TRBJ2-1	.	TGTGCCAGCAGCGGGGGTGCAGCCAAAGAGCAGTTCTTC	CASSGGAAKEQFF
TRBV5-1	TRBD2	TRBJ2-5	few	TGCGCCAGCAGCCCACAGACTAGCGGGCGAAGGACCCAGTACTTC	CASSPQTSGRRTQYF
TRBV13	TRBD1	TRBJ2-2	.	TGTGCCAGCAGCCCAACAGGGGGCGCGGTCTCCGGGGAGCTGTTTTTT	CASSPTGGAVSGELFF
TRBV3-1	.	TRBJ1-1	.	TGTGCCAGCAGCCAGCAAAGACGAGGGACTGAAGCTTTCTTT	CASSQQRRGTEAFF
TRBV12-3/TRBV12-4	TRBD2	TRBJ2-7	.	TGTGCCAGCACCAAGGGTGTAGCGGGTCGTCAGTACTTC	CASTKGVAGRQYF
TRBV2	.	TRBJ1-2	.	TGTGCCAGCAGTGTAGGGGACGGCTATGGCTACACCTTC	CASSVGDGYGYTF
TRBV6-5	.	TRBJ2-2	.	TGTGCCAGCAGTCAAAACAGGGCCGGGGAGCTGTTTTTT	CASSQNRAGELFF
TRBV11-2	.	TRBJ2-1	.	TGTGCCAGCAGCTCAGCGGTTGAGCAGTTCTTC	CASSSAVEQFF
TRBV7-2	TRBD2	TRBJ2-5	.	TGTGCCAGCAGCCCAGGACTAGCGGCCTCTCAAGAGACCCAGTACTTC	CASSPGLAASQETQYF
TRBV20-1	TRBD2	TRBJ2-7	.	TGCAGTGCTCTGACTAGCGGCAATACCTACGAGCAGTACTTC	CSALTSGNTYEQYF
TRBV5-1	.	TRBJ1-1	.	TGCGCCAGCAGCTTGGAGGTAGACTGGAACACTGAAGCTTTCTTT	CASSLEVDWNTEAFF
TRBV20-1	.	TRBJ2-3	.	TGCAGTGCGGGTTTGCCCAAAAGCACAGATACGCAGTATTTT	CSAGLPKSTDTQYF
TRBV5-1	TRBD2	TRBJ2-1	few	TGCGCCAGCAGCTTGCTAGTACTAGGGAGGGACAATGAGCAGTTCTTC	CASSLLVLGRDNEQFF
TRBV2	TRBD1	TRBJ1-5	.	TGTGCCAGCAGACGGACAGGGGAGGGTAATCAGCCCCAGCATTTT	CASRRTGEGNQPQHF
TRBV7-2	.	TRBJ2-7	many	TGTGCCAGCAGCTTAAGGGAGGTGGAGGGCCAGTACGAGCAGTACTTC	CASSLREVEGQYEQYF
TRBV12-3/TRBV12-4	.	TRBJ1-2	.	TGTGCCAGCAGTTTGTCAGGACGGGAGAGCTATGGCTACACCTTC	CASSLSGRESYGYTF
TRBV29-1	TRBD2	TRBJ2-1	few	TGCAGCGTTGGGAGCGGGAGTGGCGATGAGCAGTTCTTC	CSVGSGSGDEQFF
TRBV6-1	TRBD2	TRBJ2-1	few	TGTGCCAGCAGCGGACCCTTACGGGGACTAGCTTACAATGAGCAGTTCTTC	CASSGPLRGLAYNEQFF
TRBV12-3/TRBV12-4	.	TRBJ2-4	few	TGTGCCAGCAGTTTAGGGGGGGGCACCATTCAGTACTTC	CASSLGGGTIQYF
TRBV6-5	.	TRBJ2-5	.	TGTGCCAGCAGTTATGAGGCTAGCGCGTACCAAGAGACCCAGTACTTC	CASSYEASAYQETQYF
TRBV14	.	TRBJ2-5	few	TGTGCCAGCAGCCAAGAGTTGCTAGAGACCCAGTACTTC	CASSQELLETQYF
TRBV12-3/TRBV12-4	.	TRBJ1-2	.	TGTGCCAGCAGTTTAGAGTTAGGGGGGATTGGGGACGGCTACACCTTC	CASSLELGGIGDGYTF
TRBV3-1	TRBD1	TRBJ1-2	.	TGTGCCAGCAGCCAATATCCCACCGACAGGGGCTATGGCTACACCTTC	CASSQYPTDRGYGYTF
TRBV2	.	TRBJ2-7	few	TGTGCCAGCACCGGACTTTACGAGCAGTACTTC	CASTGLYEQYF
TRBV5-6	.	TRBJ2-7	.	TGTGCCAGCAGCTTCAGGGGCGATTGGCAATACGAGCAGTACTTC	CASSFRGDWQYEQYF
TRBV5-5	.	TRBJ1-5	few	TGTGCCAGCAGTGGGGGGTATAGCAATCAGCCCCAGCATTTT	CASSGGYSNQPQHF
TRBV29-1	.	TRBJ2-3	few	TGCAGCGCTGAGGGCGGAGAGTCGCAGTATTTT	CSAEGGESQYF
TRBV20-1	.	TRBJ2-7	.	TGCAGTGCTAGAGGGAAGGGGACCTCCTACGAGCAGTACTTC	CSARGKGTSYEQYF
TRBV7-8	TRBD2	TRBJ2-2	few	TGTGCCAGCAGCTTAATTCTAGCGGGAGGGATGGGGGAGCTGTTTTTT	CASSLILAGGMGELFF
TRBV3-1	.	TRBJ2-1	few	TGTGCCAGCAGCCAAAGGGTAGGTGAGCAGTTCTTC	CASSQRVGEQFF
TRBV5-1	TRBD2	TRBJ2-5	.	TGCGCCAGCAGAGCGGGAGGAACAGAGACCCAGTACTTC	CASRAGGTETQYF
TRBV11-2	.	TRBJ2-1	.	TGTGCCAGCAGCAAGGGGGTCAATTCCGGGACATTCTACAATGAGCAGTTCTTC	CASSKGVNSGTFYNEQFF
TRBV5-5	.	TRBJ1-1	many	TGTGCCAGCAGCCTCGACAGGTTGAGCACTGAAGCTTTCTTT	CASSLDRLSTEAFF
TRBV7-8	.	TRBJ1-4	.	TGTGCCAGCGCAGGGGCAACTAATGAAAAACTGTTTTTT	CASAGATNEKLFF
TRBV7-2	.	TRBJ1-3	.	TGTGCCAGCAGCTTAGGTCCGGGCTTAGAGCCTGGAAACACCATATATTTT	CASSLGPGLEPGNTIYF
TRBV3-1	.	TRBJ1-2	few	TGTGCCAGCAGCCTCCCGGGAACCGACTATGGCTACACCTTC	CASSLPGTDYGYTF
TRBV7-2	.	TRBJ2-1	few	TGTGCCAGCAGCTTAGCGAAGAGCTCCTACAATGAGCAGTTCTTC	CASSLAKSSYNEQFF
TRBV27	.	TRBJ2-7	.	TGTGCCAGCAGTTTCTTCGGACAGTTTGGCGAGCAGTACTTC	CASSFFGQFGEQYF
TRBV20-1	.	TRBJ2-3	.	TGCAGTGCTCCAACTCATAGGGGGGCAGAAGATACGCAGTATTTT	CSAPTHRGAEDTQYF
TRBV3-1	.	TRBJ1-5	.	TGTGCCAGCAGCCAAGATTTAAAACAGCCCCAGCATTTT	CASSQDLKQPQHF
TRBV20-1	.	TRBJ1-3	many	TGCAGTGCAACTTACCCGGGAAACACCATATATTTT	CSATYPGNTIYF
TRBV25-1	TRBD1	TRBJ2-7	.	TGTGCCAGCAGTCCTACCGGGACAGGGAAAACCTACGAGCAGTACTTC	CASSPTGTGKTYEQYF
TRBV11-2	TRBD1	TRBJ2-6	few	TGTGCCAGCAGCTTATTATTAGGGGGCCGGGCCAACGTCCTGACTTTC	CASSLLLGGRANVLTF
TRBV4-2	TRBD2	TRBJ2-5	.	TGTGCCAGCAGCCAAGGGGGACTAGCCGGGACGGTAGAAGAGACCCAGTACTTC	CASSQGGLAGTVEETQYF
TRBV7-8	TRBD2	TRBJ2-1	once	TGTGCCAGCAGCTTCCCGGGACTAGCGGACCTCTACAATGAGCAGTTCTTC	CASSFPGLADLYNEQFF
TRBV3-1	.	TRBJ2-3	.	TGTGCCAGCAGCCAAGTTAGCGGAAGCACAGATACGCAGTATTTT	CASSQVSGSTDTQYF
TRBV7-2	TRBD1	TRBJ2-1	few	TGTGCCAGCAGCTTAGCGGGACAGGGAACCTACAATGAGCAGTTCTTC	CASSLAGQGTYNEQFF
TRBV24-1	TRBD1	TRBJ2-5	.	TGTGCCACCAGTGATCGGGGGACAGGAGGAGAGACCCAGTACTTC	CATSDRGTGGETQYF
TRBV7-9	TRBD2	TRBJ2-7	few	TGTGCCAGCAGCCTGGGGACTAGCGGGAGTCGGTCCTACGAGCAGTACTTC	CASSLGTSGSRSYEQYF
TRBV5-1	.	TRBJ1-1	few	TGCGCCAGCAGCTTGGATCCGGGGGCGAGAACTGAAGCTTTCTTT	CASSLDPGARTEAFF
TRBV5-1	.	TRBJ1-1	.	TGCGCCAGCAGGGACACGGGGAGGACTGAAGCTTTCTTT	CASRDTGRTEAFF
TRBV29-1	.	TRBJ1-1	.	TGCAGCGTTGAACCTCGCGCCCAACTAGAAGCTTTCTTT	CSVEPRAQLEAFF
TRBV9	TRBD2	TRBJ2-3	.	TGTGCCAGCAGCGTAGGCGGGAGAGGGCCAGATACGCAGTATTTT	CASSVGGRGPDTQYF
TRBV11-2	TRBD2	TRBJ2-1	.	TGTGCCAGCGGACTAGCGGGAGGGCGGATTGAGCAGTTCTTC	CASGLAGGRIEQFF
TRBV12-3/TRBV12-4	.	TRBJ1-1	.	TGTGCCAGCAGTTTTAATCCTTCGTTGAACACTGAAGCTTTCTTT	CASSFNPSLNTEAFF
TRBV28	.	TRBJ1-5	many	TGTGCCAGCACCCGACGGGGGGCGGGTCAGCCCCAGCATTTT	CASTRRGAGQPQHF